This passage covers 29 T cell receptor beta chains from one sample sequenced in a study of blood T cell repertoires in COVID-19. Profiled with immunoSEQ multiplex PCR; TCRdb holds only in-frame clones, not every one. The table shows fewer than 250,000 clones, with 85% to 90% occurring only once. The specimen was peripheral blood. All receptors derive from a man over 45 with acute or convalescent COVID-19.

CDR3 loop: CASGAGTANEKLFF. In nucleotides, the CDR3 is TGTGCCTCCGGGGCCGGGACAGCTAATGAAAAACTGTTTTTT. This rearrangement joins TRBV18 to TRBJ1-4; 7 nucleotides align to TRBD1. With 11 bases clipped from V and 3 bases from J, the junction kept 9 bases outside the gene matches. Germline CDR1 and CDR2: KGHSH and LQKENI. The CDR3 is 14 amino acids.

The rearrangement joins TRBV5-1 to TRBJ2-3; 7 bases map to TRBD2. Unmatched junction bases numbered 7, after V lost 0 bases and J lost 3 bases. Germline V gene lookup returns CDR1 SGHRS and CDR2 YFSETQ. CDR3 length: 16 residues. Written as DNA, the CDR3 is TGCGCCAGCAGCTTGGAACTAGCGAGGGGAACAGATACGCAGTATTTT. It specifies CASSLELARGTDTQYF. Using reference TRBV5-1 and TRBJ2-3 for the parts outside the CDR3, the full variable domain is KAGVTQTPRYLIKTRGQQVTLSCSPISGHRSVSWYQQTPGQGLQFLFEYFSETQRNKGNFPGRFSGRQFSNSRSEMNVSTLELGDSALYLCASSLELARGTDTQYFGPGTRLTVL.

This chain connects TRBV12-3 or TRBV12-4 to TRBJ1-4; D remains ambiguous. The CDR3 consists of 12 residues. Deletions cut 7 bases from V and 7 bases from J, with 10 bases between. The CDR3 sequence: CASTGDGEKLFF. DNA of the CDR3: TGTGCCAGCACGGGAGACGGTGAAAAACTGTTTTTT.

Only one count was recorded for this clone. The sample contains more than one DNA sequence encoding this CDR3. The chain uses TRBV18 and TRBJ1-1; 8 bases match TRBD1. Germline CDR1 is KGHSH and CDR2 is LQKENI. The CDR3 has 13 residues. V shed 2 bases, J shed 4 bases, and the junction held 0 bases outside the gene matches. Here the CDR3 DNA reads TGTGCCAGCTCACCAGGACAGGGCACTGAAGCTTTCTTT. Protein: CASSPGQGTEAFF.

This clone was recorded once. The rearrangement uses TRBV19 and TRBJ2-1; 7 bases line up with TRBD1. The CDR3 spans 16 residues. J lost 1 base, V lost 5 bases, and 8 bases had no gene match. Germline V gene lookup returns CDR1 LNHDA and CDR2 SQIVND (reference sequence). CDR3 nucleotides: TGTGCCAGTAGTCCCCGGGACAGCAGATCCTACAATGAGCAGTTCTTC. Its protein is CASSPRDSRSYNEQFF.

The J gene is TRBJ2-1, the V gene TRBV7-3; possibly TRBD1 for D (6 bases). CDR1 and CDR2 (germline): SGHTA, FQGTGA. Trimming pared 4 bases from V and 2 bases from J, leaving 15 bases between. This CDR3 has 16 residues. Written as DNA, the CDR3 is TGTGCCAGCAGCTCTTTAGCAGGGGAAGCCTACAATGAGCAGTTCTTC. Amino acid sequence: CASSSLAGEAYNEQFF.

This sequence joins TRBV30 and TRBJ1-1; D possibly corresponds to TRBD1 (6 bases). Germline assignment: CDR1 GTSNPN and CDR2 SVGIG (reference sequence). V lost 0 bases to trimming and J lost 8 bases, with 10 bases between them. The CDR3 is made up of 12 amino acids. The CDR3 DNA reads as TGTGCCTGGAGTGTACCCCAGGGGGAAGCTTTCTTT. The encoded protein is CAWSVPQGEAFF.

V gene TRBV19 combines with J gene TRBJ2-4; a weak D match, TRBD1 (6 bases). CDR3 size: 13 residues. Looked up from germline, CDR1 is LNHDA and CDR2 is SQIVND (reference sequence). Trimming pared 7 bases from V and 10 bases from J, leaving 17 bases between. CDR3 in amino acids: CASTRQGSAIQYF. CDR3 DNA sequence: TGTGCCAGTACCCGCCAGGGGTCAGCGATTCAGTACTTC.

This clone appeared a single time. CDR3 nucleotides: TGTGCCAGCAGCCAGAGGGACAGCGACACCATATATTTT. As protein: CASSQRDSDTIYF. The V gene is TRBV7-2, the J gene TRBJ1-3; TRBD1 aligns across 7 bases. The ends lost 5 bases at V and 8 bases at J; junction bases unmatched: 6. Germline-derived CDR1 and CDR2 are SGHTA and FQGNSA. CDR3 length equals 13 residues.

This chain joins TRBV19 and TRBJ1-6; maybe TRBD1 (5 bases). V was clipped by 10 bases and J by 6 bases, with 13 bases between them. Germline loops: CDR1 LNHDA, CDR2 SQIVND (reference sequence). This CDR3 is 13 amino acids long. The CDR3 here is CATNTGGNSPLHF. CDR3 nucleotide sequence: TGTGCCACAAACACGGGGGGTAATTCACCCCTCCACTTT.

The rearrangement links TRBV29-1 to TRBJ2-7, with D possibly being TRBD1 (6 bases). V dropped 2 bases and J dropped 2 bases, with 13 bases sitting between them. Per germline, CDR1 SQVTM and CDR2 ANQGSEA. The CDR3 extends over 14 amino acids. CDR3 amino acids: CSVEMTKGAYEQYF. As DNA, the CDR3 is TGCAGCGTTGAAATGACAAAGGGGGCCTACGAGCAGTACTTC.

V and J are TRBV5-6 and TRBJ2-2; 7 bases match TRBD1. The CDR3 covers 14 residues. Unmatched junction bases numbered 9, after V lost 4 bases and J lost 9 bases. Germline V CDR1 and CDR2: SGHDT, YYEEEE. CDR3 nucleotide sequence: TGTGCCAGCAGCGTAGACAGGGCCTCAAGGGAGCTGTTTTTT. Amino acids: CASSVDRASRELFF.

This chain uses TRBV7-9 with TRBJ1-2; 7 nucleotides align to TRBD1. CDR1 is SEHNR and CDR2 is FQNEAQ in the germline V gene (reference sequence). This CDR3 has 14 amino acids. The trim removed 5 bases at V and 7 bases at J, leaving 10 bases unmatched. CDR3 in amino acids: CASSVDRVRFGYTF. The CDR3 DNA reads TGTGCCAGCAGCGTCGACAGGGTGAGATTTGGCTACACCTTC.

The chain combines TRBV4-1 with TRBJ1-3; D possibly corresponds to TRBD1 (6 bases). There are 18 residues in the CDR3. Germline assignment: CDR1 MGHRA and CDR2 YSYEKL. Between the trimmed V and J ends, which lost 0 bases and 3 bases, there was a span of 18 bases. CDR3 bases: TGCGCCAGCAGCCAAGAGGCTTGGGAAGGGGGTATTGGAAACACCATATATTTT. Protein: CASSQEAWEGGIGNTIYF.

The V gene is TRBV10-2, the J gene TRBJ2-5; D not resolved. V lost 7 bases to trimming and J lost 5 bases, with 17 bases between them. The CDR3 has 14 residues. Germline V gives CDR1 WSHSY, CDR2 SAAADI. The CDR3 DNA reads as TGCGCCAGCAAAAATAAGCTTATCAAGGAGACCCAGTACTTC. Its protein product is CASKNKLIKETQYF.

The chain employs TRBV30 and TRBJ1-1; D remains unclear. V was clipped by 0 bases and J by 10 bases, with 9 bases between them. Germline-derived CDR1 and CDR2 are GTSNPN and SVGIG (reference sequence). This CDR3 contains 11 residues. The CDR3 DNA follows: TGTGCCTGGAGTGTCCTGGGAGTAGCTTTCTTT. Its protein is CAWSVLGVAFF.

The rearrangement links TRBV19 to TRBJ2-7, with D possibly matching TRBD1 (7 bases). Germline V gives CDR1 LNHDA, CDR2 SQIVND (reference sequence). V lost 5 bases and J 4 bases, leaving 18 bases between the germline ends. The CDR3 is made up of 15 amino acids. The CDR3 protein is CASSGGDSNSYEQYF. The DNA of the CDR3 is TGTGCCAGTAGTGGAGGGGACAGCAATAGTTACGAGCAGTACTTC.

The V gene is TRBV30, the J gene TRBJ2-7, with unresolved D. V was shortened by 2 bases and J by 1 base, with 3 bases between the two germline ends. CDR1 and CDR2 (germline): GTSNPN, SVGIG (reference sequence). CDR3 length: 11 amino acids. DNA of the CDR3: TGTGCCTGGAGTCCGTCCTACGAGCAGTACTTC. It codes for CAWSPSYEQYF.

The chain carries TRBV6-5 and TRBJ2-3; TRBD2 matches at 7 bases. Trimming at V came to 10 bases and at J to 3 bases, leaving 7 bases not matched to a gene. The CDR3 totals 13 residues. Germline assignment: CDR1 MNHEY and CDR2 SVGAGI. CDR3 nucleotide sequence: TGTGCCACCTCGGGGGGAGAGACAGATACGCAGTATTTT. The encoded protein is CATSGGETDTQYF.

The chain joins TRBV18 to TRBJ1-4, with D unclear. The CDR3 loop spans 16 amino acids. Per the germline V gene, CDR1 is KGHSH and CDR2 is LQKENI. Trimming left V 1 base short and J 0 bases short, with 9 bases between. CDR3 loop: CASSPRTLPTNEKLFF. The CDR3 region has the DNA TGTGCCAGCTCACCACGTACTCTCCCAACTAATGAAAAACTGTTTTTT.

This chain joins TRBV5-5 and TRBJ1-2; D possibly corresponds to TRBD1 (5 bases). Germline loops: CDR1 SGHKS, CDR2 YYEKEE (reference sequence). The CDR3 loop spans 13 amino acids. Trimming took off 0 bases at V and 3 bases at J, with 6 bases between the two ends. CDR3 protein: CASSLGGDYGYTF. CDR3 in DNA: TGTGCCAGCAGCTTGGGGGGCGACTATGGCTACACCTTC.

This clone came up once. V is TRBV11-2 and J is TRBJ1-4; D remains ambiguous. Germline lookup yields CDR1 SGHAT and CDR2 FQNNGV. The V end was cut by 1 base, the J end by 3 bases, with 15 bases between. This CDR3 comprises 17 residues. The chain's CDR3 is CASSLVPSRLSNEKLFF. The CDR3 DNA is TGTGCCAGCAGCTTAGTCCCCAGCAGGCTGTCTAATGAAAAACTGTTTTTT.

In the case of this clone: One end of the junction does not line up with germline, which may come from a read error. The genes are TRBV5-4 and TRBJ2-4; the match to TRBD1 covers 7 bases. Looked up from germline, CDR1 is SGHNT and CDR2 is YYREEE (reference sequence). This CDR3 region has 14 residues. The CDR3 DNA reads TGTGCCAGCAGCAGGGGGACAGCCCAAAACATTCAGTACTTC. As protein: CASSRGTAQNIQYF.

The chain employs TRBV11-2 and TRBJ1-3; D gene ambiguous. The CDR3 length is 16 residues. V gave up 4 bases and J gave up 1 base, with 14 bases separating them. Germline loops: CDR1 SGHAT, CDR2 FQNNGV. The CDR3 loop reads CASSYVLMRSGNTIYF. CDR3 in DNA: TGTGCCAGCAGCTACGTACTGATGAGATCTGGAAACACCATATATTTT.

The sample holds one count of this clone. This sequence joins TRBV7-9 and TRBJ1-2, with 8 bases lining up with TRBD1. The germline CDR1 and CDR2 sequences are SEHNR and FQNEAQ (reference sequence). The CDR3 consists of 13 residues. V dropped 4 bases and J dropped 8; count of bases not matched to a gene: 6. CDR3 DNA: TGTGCCAGCAGCTCTTCCAGGGGGCAAGGCTACACCTTC. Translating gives CASSSSRGQGYTF.

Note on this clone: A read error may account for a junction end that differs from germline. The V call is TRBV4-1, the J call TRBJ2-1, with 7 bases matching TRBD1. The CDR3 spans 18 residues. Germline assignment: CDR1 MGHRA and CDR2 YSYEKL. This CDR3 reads CASTQSRGKTGSYNEQFF. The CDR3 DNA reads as TGCGCCAGCACCCAAAGCAGGGGGAAAACGGGCTCCTACAATGAGCAGTTCTTC.

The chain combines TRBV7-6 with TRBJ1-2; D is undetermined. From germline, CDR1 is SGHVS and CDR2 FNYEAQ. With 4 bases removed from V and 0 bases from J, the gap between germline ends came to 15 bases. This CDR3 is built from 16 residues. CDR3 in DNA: TGTGCCAGCAGCTCTAGGACTCAATTTTCTAACTATGGCTACACCTTC. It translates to CASSSRTQFSNYGYTF.

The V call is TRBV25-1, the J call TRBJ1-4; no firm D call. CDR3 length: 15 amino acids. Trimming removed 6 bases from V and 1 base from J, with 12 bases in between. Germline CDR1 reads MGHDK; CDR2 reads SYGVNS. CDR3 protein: CASSEIRVTNEKLFF. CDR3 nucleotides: TGTGCCAGCAGCGAGATACGAGTAACTAATGAAAAACTGTTTTTT.

CDR3: CASSRDRVTEAFF. In DNA, the CDR3 is TGTGCCAGCAGCCGGGACAGGGTAACTGAAGCTTTCTTT. The chain carries TRBV6-2 or TRBV6-3 and TRBJ1-1, with TRBD1 matching over 9 bases. V lost 6 bases and J lost 5; bases outside the gene matches: 4. Germline CDR1 reads MNHEY; CDR2 reads SVGEGT. This CDR3 is built from 13 residues.